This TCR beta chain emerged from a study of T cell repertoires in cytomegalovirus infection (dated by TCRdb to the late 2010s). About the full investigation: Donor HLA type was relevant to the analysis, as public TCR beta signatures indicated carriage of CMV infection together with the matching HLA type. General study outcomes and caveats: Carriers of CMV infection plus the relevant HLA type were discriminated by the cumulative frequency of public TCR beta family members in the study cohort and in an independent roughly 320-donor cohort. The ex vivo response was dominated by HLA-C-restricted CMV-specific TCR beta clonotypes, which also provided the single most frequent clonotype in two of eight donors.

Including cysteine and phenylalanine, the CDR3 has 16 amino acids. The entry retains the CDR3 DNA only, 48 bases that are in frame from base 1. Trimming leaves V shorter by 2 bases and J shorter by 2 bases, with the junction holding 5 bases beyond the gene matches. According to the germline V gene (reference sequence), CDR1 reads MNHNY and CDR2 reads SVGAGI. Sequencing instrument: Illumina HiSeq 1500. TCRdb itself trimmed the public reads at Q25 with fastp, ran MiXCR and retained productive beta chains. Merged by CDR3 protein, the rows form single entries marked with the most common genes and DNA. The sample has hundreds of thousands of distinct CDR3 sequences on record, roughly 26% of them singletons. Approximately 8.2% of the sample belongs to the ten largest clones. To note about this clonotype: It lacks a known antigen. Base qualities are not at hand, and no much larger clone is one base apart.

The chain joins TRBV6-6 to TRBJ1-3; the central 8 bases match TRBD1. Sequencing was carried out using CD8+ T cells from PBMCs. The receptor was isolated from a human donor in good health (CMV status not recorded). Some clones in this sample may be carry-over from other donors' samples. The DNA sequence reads TGTGCCAGCAGTTACCAGGGGGCGAGTGCTGGAAACACCATATATTTT. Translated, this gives CASSYQGASAGNTIYF.